These 14 T cell receptor beta chains were all obtained from the same sample, sequenced in a study of cytotoxic CD8 clonotypes in ibrutinib-treated CLL. Data came from immunoSEQ multiplex PCR; TCRdb stores just in-frame clones and leaves some out. The sample yields tens of thousands of clones, around 69% seen once. This specimen consisted of PBMCs, obtained at disease progression, from a patient treated with ibrutinib. These receptors originate from a human donor with chronic lymphocytic leukemia.

This chain connects TRBV18 to TRBJ1-2, with 7 bases that match TRBD1. This CDR3 region has 15 residues. CDR1 and CDR2 (germline): KGHSH, LQKENI. The V and J ends lost 4 bases and 4 bases, in that order; junction bases with no gene match: 9. The CDR3 DNA reads as TGTGCCAGCTCACAAACAGGGGCCAAAGGCTATGGCTACACCTTC. This gives the protein CASSQTGAKGYGYTF.

The CDR3 spells CASSLSVNTDTQYF. The CDR3, as DNA: TGTGCCAGCAGCTTAAGTGTGAACACAGATACGCAGTATTTT. V usage is TRBV7-3 and J usage is TRBJ2-3; D unclear. CDR3 size: 14 residues. V was shortened by 1 base and J by 2 bases, with 7 bases between the two germline ends. CDR1 SGHTA and CDR2 FQGTGA come from the germline V gene.

This clone was counted once. The chain joins TRBV7-3 to TRBJ2-7; TRBD1 might be the D (6 bases). The CDR3 runs to 15 residues. Trimming cost V 2 bases and J 0 bases, with 11 bases left between them. Germline V CDR1 and CDR2: SGHTA, FQGTGA. DNA of the CDR3: TGTGCCAGCAGCTTACAGGGGATTAGCTCCTACGAGCAGTACTTC. This sequence encodes CASSLQGISSYEQYF.

The DNA for the CDR3 is TGTGCCAGCAGCTTAGAGGCCAGCACAGATACGCAGTATTTT. Protein sequence: CASSLEASTDTQYF. The gene calls are TRBV7-6 and TRBJ2-3; D call uncertain. CDR1 is SGHVS, CDR2 FNYEAQ, per germline. The CDR3 is made up of 14 amino acids. Trimming removed 1 base at V and 0 bases at J, with 5 bases between.

This sequence joins TRBV19 and TRBJ2-3, with D perhaps matching TRBD2 (5 bases). Trimming stripped 6 bases from V and 0 bases from J, with 16 bases between. The CDR3 covers 16 residues. CDR1 is LNHDA, CDR2 SQIVND, per germline (reference sequence). The CDR3 is CASSGEQTPSTDTQYF. The CDR3 DNA reads as TGTGCCAGTAGCGGGGAACAGACCCCTAGCACAGATACGCAGTATTTT.

In nucleotides, the CDR3 is TGCGCCAGCAGTTGGGGACTTTCTAACACTGAAGCTTTCTTT. It specifies CASSWGLSNTEAFF. The rearrangement links TRBV5-1 to TRBJ1-1; tentative D call: TRBD1 (5 bases). The V and J ends lost 5 bases and 2 bases respectively, with 13 bases between them. The CDR3 totals 14 residues. Germline V gene sequence: CDR1 SGHRS, CDR2 YFSETQ.

This rearrangement joins TRBV11-2 to TRBJ1-2, with 9 bases that match TRBD1. Germline V lookup: CDR1 SGHAT, CDR2 FQNNGV. The CDR3 is made up of 15 amino acids. V was pared by 1 base and J by 2 bases, with 2 bases of the junction left unmatched. Written as DNA, the CDR3 is TGTGCCAGCAGCTTAGGGGACAGGGTGAACTATGGCTACACCTTC. It encodes CASSLGDRVNYGYTF.

This rearrangement joins TRBV18 to TRBJ2-5; D might be TRBD2 (6 bases). The CDR3 totals 15 residues. V was pared by 2 bases and J by 3 bases, with 13 bases between. The germline CDR1 and CDR2 sequences are KGHSH and LQKENI. CDR3 in DNA: TGTGCCAGCTCACCAGTCGGCGGACTAAAAGAGACCCAGTACTTC. This sequence encodes CASSPVGGLKETQYF.

The V gene is TRBV27, the J gene TRBJ1-1, with D maybe TRBD1 (5 bases). Germline loops: CDR1 MNHEY, CDR2 SMNVEV (reference sequence). This CDR3 is built from 16 residues. V gave up 1 base and J gave up 0 bases, with 12 bases separating them. The CDR3 loop reads CASSLYAGIMNTEAFF. The CDR3 coding sequence is TGTGCCAGCAGTTTATATGCAGGGATAATGAACACTGAAGCTTTCTTT.

This chain connects TRBV29-1 to TRBJ2-1, with 8 bases that match TRBD1. In germline, CDR1 is SQVTM, CDR2 ANQGSEA. The CDR3 covers 13 residues. Unmatched junction bases numbered 3, after V lost 4 bases and J lost 4 bases. CDR3 in amino acids: CSVGDRRYNEQFF. The CDR3, as DNA: TGCAGCGTTGGGGACAGGCGGTACAATGAGCAGTTCTTC.

V and J are TRBV5-6 and TRBJ1-2, with D unclear. Looked up from germline, CDR1 is SGHDT and CDR2 is YYEEEE. This CDR3 spans 11 amino acids. V lost 7 bases to trimming and J lost 6 bases, with 10 bases between them. The CDR3 coding sequence is TGTGCCAGCTCCGCGGGAGATGGCTACACCTTC. Its translation: CASSAGDGYTF.

CDR3: CASSEPLAAYEQYF. DNA of the CDR3: TGTGCCAGCAGTGAACCGCTAGCGGCCTACGAGCAGTACTTC. This sequence joins TRBV2 and TRBJ2-7; TRBD2 matches at 7 bases. The CDR3 consists of 14 residues. The J segment lost 2 bases and the V segment lost 2 bases, leaving 3 bases of the junction unmatched. Per the germline V gene, CDR1 is SNHLY and CDR2 is FYNNEI.

The chain recombines TRBV6-1 with TRBJ1-1; D ambiguous. The germline gives CDR1 MNHNS, CDR2 SASEGT. The CDR3 has 15 residues. V was shortened by 3 bases and J by 7 bases, with 18 bases between the two germline ends. CDR3 residues: CASSEKTELVGEAFF. The CDR3 nucleotides are TGTGCCAGCAGTGAGAAGACCGAACTTGTAGGTGAAGCTTTCTTT.

In its sample, this clone was seen once. The chain employs TRBV5-1 and TRBJ1-1, with D possibly TRBD1 on 5 matching bases. CDR1 and CDR2 (germline): SGHRS, YFSETQ. This CDR3 spans 15 amino acids. V was trimmed by 4 bases and J by 0 bases, leaving 13 bases between them. The CDR3 reads CASSGAAGLNTEAFF. CDR3 DNA sequence: TGCGCCAGCAGCGGGGCGGCGGGGCTGAACACTGAAGCTTTCTTT.